In this sample, the clone carrying this T cell receptor beta chain turned up once. With V trimmed by 2 bases and J by 1 base, 5 bases remained unmatched. Germline V gene sequence: CDR1 GTSNPN, CDR2 SVGIG (reference sequence). There are 16 residues in the CDR3. This sample was taken from a study of T cell changes during pregnancy in multiple sclerosis. Assay used: immunoSEQ multiplex PCR; TCRdb lists only in-frame clones, some missing. The table shows about 73,000 clones, with 80% to 95% occurring only once. V and J are TRBV30 and TRBJ2-2; 9 bases agree with TRBD1. The source of this sequence is a female donor in good health, enrolled as a control in a pregnancy study. The sequenced sample was peripheral blood, obtained in the third trimester of pregnancy. The CDR3, as DNA: TGTGCCTGGAGTAAGTCGGGACAGGGGAACACCGGGGAGCTGTTTTTT. This codes for CAWSKSGQGNTGELFF.